Shown below are 7 T cell receptor beta chains from a single sample sequenced in a study of beta chain features in type 1 diabetes. All of the isolated RNA was reverse transcribed, so expressed TCRB transcripts were sequenced. The table came from immunoSEQ multiplex PCR; TCRdb's copy has only in-frame clones and leaves some out. The sample carries under 300,000 clones, roughly 20% recorded once. Their antigens remain unidentified. Study-wide findings and caveats: There was a moderate but significant shortening of TCRB CDR3s in all four CD4+ subsets of Type 1 diabetes patients.

The specimen was naive CD4+ T cells from blood. The receptor set was obtained from a woman aged 40 to 50 with type 1 diabetes.

V is TRBV2 and J is TRBJ2-1, with TRBD2 matching over 7 bases. J lost 4 bases, V lost 10 bases, and 7 bases had no gene match. The CDR3 sequence is 13 residues long. Germline V gene data show CDR1 as SNHLY and CDR2 as FYNNEI. Here the CDR3 DNA reads TGTGCCACCATCCGGGGGGTGTACAATGAGCAGTTCTTC. Encoded protein: CATIRGVYNEQFF.

This clone was seen only a few times. The V call is TRBV30, the J call TRBJ1-2, with TRBD1 as a possible D gene (5 bases). This CDR3 is built from 13 residues. Trimming stripped 2 bases from V and 5 bases from J, with 12 bases between. The germline V gene has CDR1 GTSNPN and CDR2 SVGIG (reference sequence). The CDR3 DNA reads TGTGCCTGGAGTTTGGGCGGGGGATATGGCTACACCTTC. It specifies CAWSLGGGYGYTF.

The V gene is TRBV28, the J gene TRBJ2-2, with a weak D call TRBD1 (5 bases). Germline values: CDR1 MDHEN, CDR2 SYDVKM. The CDR3 consists of 15 residues. Trimming removed 6 bases from V and 5 bases from J, with 16 bases in between. The CDR3 DNA is TGTGCCAGCAGATCTGGGCAGGCAGGGACCGGGGAGCTGTTTTTT. Protein sequence: CASRSGQAGTGELFF.

This clone was observed a handful of times. This sequence joins TRBV2 and TRBJ1-6, with a tentative D call TRBD1 (5 bases). Germline CDR1 reads SNHLY; CDR2 reads FYNNEI. The CDR3 loop spans 13 amino acids. V lost 9 bases and J 4 bases, leaving 10 bases between the germline ends. CDR3: CASSTEYNSPLHF. In nucleotides, the CDR3 is TGTGCCAGTTCGACAGAGTATAATTCACCCCTCCACTTT. The complete variable domain, with remaining parts taken from reference TRBV2 and TRBJ1-6, reads EPEVTQTPSHQVTQMGQEVILRCVPISNHLYFYWYRQILGQKVEFLVSFYNNEISEKSEIFDDQFSVERPDGSNFTLKIRSTKLEDSAMYFCASSTEYNSPLHFGNGTRLTVT.

This chain uses TRBV7-3 with TRBJ2-7; 9 bases line up with TRBD2. V dropped 5 bases and J dropped 6; count of bases not matched to a gene: 11. The CDR3 extends over 15 amino acids. Germline assignment: CDR1 SGHTA and CDR2 FQGTGA. This CDR3 reads CASSPRGGAFAEQYF. The CDR3 region has the DNA TGTGCCAGCAGCCCCCGCGGGGGGGCCTTCGCCGAGCAGTACTTC. The full variable domain, rest sourced from reference TRBV7-3 and TRBJ2-7, is GAGVSQTPSNKVTEKGKYVELRCDPISGHTALYWYRQSLGQGPEFLIYFQGTGAADDSGLPNDRFFAVRPEGSVSTLKIQRTERGDSAVYLCASSPRGGAFAEQYFGPGTRLTVT.

This clone has a handful of counts. The chain combines TRBV27 with TRBJ2-2; a possible D gene is TRBD1 (5 bases). Germline CDR1 reads MNHEY; CDR2 reads SMNVEV (reference sequence). The V end lost 6 bases, the J end lost 4 bases, and 12 bases lay between the germline ends. The length of the CDR3 is 14 residues. The CDR3 coding sequence is TGTGCCAGCAGCCAAAGACAGCCCACCGGGGAGCTGTTTTTT. Residues: CASSQRQPTGELFF.

This clone was seen a few times. The rearrangement links TRBV7-3 to TRBJ1-1; maybe TRBD1 (5 bases). CDR1 is SGHTA, CDR2 FQGTGA, per germline. With 5 bases removed from V and 1 base from J, the gap between germline ends came to 14 bases. The CDR3 totals 15 residues. CDR3 bases: TGTGCCAGCAGCCGGGGCGGGGCAAGGAACACTGAAGCTTTCTTT. This codes for CASSRGGARNTEAFF.